This is a list of T cell receptor beta chains from one sample in a study of blood T cell repertoires in COVID-19. The assay was immunoSEQ multiplex PCR, and TCRdb's table has in-frame clones only and misses some. The table records approximately 30,000 clones, roughly 90% of them present only once. The sequencing input was peripheral blood. The receptors come from a middle-aged woman with active or convalescent COVID-19. Both conserved end residues are part of each CDR3. The D gene is left open where the match is weak. Clone size, where shown, is once, few, many, or a class for clones that have expanded.

clone_size,d_call,v_call,cdr3_length,j_call,cdr3_aa,cdr3_nt
.,TRBD2,TRBV5-4,15,TRBJ2-1,CASSRTSGGYNEQFF,TGTGCCAGCAGCCGAACTAGCGGTGGGTACAATGAGCAGTTCTTC
.,.,TRBV29-1,14,TRBJ1-1,CSVARDSYGTEAFF,TGCAGCGTTGCCCGAGACAGTTACGGCACTGAAGCTTTCTTT
.,.,TRBV3-1/TRBV3-2,15,TRBJ1-4,CASSQARTTNEKLFF,TGTGCCAGCAGCCAAGCCAGGACAACTAATGAAAAACTGTTTTTT
.,TRBD2,TRBV24-1,16,TRBJ2-3,CATSDSTAGVRDTQYF,TGTGCCACCAGTGATTCAACGGCGGGGGTCCGAGATACGCAGTATTTT
.,TRBD2,TRBV6-2/TRBV6-3,16,TRBJ2-3,CASSYKLAGVTDTQYF,TGTGCCAGCAGTTACAAGTTAGCGGGGGTCACAGATACGCAGTATTTT
.,.,TRBV7-3,15,TRBJ1-3,CASSQSRGSGNTIYF,TGTGCCAGCAGCCAAAGTAGGGGTTCCGGAAACACCATATATTTT
.,.,TRBV6-5,14,TRBJ1-3,CASRTRGIGNTIYF,TGTGCCAGCCGGACTCGGGGGATTGGAAACACCATATATTTT
.,.,TRBV6-2/TRBV6-3,13,TRBJ1-1,CASSRGHLTEAFF,TGTGCCAGCAGTCGGGGACACCTCACTGAAGCTTTCTTT
.,.,TRBV24-1,14,TRBJ2-1,CATRGFWSYNEQFF,TGTGCCACCCGCGGTTTTTGGTCCTACAATGAGCAGTTCTTC
once,TRBD1,TRBV19,15,TRBJ1-2,CASNLQDRGRNGYTF,TGTGCCAGTAATCTCCAGGACAGGGGGCGAAATGGCTACACCTTC
.,TRBD1,TRBV19,15,TRBJ2-7,CASSARDRGSYEQYF,TGTGCCAGTAGTGCCCGGGACAGGGGTTCCTACGAGCAGTACTTC
.,TRBD1,TRBV24-1,16,TRBJ1-2,CATSDLGSDRTYGYTF,TGTGCCACCAGTGATTTGGGATCGGACAGGACCTATGGCTACACCTTC
.,.,TRBV19,13,TRBJ1-2,CASRRGINYGYTF,TGTGCCAGTAGACGGGGGATAAACTATGGCTACACCTTC
.,TRBD1,TRBV30,13,TRBJ2-1,CAWSTTGRNEQFF,TGTGCCTGGAGCACGACAGGGCGGAATGAGCAGTTCTTC
.,.,TRBV5-1,16,TRBJ1-3,CASSLVVGARENTIYF,TGCGCCAGCAGCTTGGTGGTGGGAGCGAGGGAAAACACCATATATTTT
.,TRBD1,TRBV9,14,TRBJ2-7,CASSRTGETYEQYF,TGTGCCAGCAGTAGGACAGGGGAAACCTACGAGCAGTACTTC
.,TRBD1,TRBV6-2/TRBV6-3,14,TRBJ2-1,CASSYRQGAFEQFF,TGTGCCAGCAGTTACAGGCAGGGGGCTTTTGAGCAGTTCTTC
once,.,TRBV6-2/TRBV6-3,13,TRBJ1-2,CASSYDMVSGYTF,TGTGCCAGCAGTTACGACATGGTGAGCGGCTACACCTTC
.,.,TRBV19,15,TRBJ1-2,CASSMDSVGNYGYTF,TGTGCCAGTAGTATGGACAGCGTCGGTAACTATGGCTACACCTTC
.,TRBD1,TRBV2,14,TRBJ2-2,CASQTGSNTGELFF,TGTGCCAGCCAGACAGGGTCGAACACCGGGGAGCTGTTTTTT
.,TRBD2,TRBV4-1,15,TRBJ2-2,CASSQLAGSTGELFF,TGCGCCAGCAGCCAACTAGCGGGGTCTACCGGGGAGCTGTTTTTT
few,TRBD1,TRBV11-2,18,TRBJ1-3,CASSLGTGGFEGENTIYF,TGTGCCAGCAGCCTAGGGACAGGGGGCTTCGAAGGGGAGAACACCATATATTTT
.,.,TRBV30,12,TRBJ1-2,CAWSVGGYGYTF,TGTGCCTGGAGTGTGGGAGGGTATGGCTACACCTTC
.,.,TRBV5-8,14,TRBJ2-5,CASSLEHFQETQYF,TGTGCCAGCAGCTTGGAACATTTCCAAGAGACCCAGTACTTC
.,TRBD2,TRBV29-1,14,TRBJ2-5,CSADERGGRETQYF,TGCAGCGCTGACGAGCGGGGCGGTAGGGAGACCCAGTACTTC
.,.,TRBV5-1,17,TRBJ1-2,CASSLRHGSGANYGYTF,TGCGCCAGCAGCTTAAGGCACGGCTCAGGGGCTAACTATGGCTACACCTTC
.,.,TRBV18,13,TRBJ2-3,CASSRDQTDTQYF,TGTGCCAGCTCACGAGATCAAACAGATACGCAGTATTTT
.,TRBD1,TRBV7-9,12,TRBJ1-1,CASSLETGTAFF,TGTGCCAGCAGCTTAGAGACAGGGACAGCTTTCTTT
.,TRBD2,TRBV28,15,TRBJ2-4,CASSGRPGGKNIQYF,TGTGCCAGCAGTGGGAGGCCGGGAGGCAAAAACATTCAGTACTTC
.,TRBD1,TRBV11-3,15,TRBJ1-2,CASSSRDRVNYGYTF,TGTGCCAGCAGCTCCCGAGACAGGGTAAACTATGGCTACACCTTC
.,TRBD1,TRBV6-6,13,TRBJ2-1,CASSRFTGTGDFF,TGTGCCAGCAGTCGATTCACCGGGACAGGGGACTTCTTC
.,.,TRBV28,12,TRBJ1-2,CASSPRDYGYTF,TGTGCCAGCAGTCCCAGGGACTATGGCTACACCTTC
.,TRBD1,TRBV5-8,17,TRBJ1-2,CASRAPGTVPGYYGYTF,TGTGCCAGCAGAGCCCCCGGGACAGTACCGGGATACTATGGCTACACCTTC
.,TRBD1,TRBV9,16,TRBJ2-2,CASSVAKGQGAGELFF,TGTGCCAGCAGCGTAGCTAAAGGACAGGGCGCCGGGGAGCTGTTTTTT
once,TRBD1,TRBV28,15,TRBJ2-1,CASSTPGQGYNEQFF,TGTGCCAGCAGTACACCGGGACAGGGTTATAATGAGCAGTTCTTC
.,.,TRBV6-1,16,TRBJ1-3,CASSVEDMISGNTIYF,TGTGCCAGCAGTGTTGAGGACATGATCTCTGGAAACACCATATATTTT
.,TRBD1,TRBV27,15,TRBJ1-4,CASSGTRGAYEKLFF,TGTGCCAGCAGTGGGACCAGGGGGGCCTATGAAAAACTGTTTTTT
.,.,TRBV5-6,16,TRBJ1-2,CASSPGRRASSYGYTF,TGTGCCAGCAGCCCCGGGCGGAGGGCCAGTAGCTATGGCTACACCTTC
few,TRBD1,TRBV10-1,20,TRBJ1-5,CASSEPWTGGDQYSNQPQHF,TGCGCCAGCAGTGAGCCGTGGACAGGGGGGGATCAATATAGCAATCAGCCCCAGCATTTT
.,TRBD2,TRBV6-5,15,TRBJ2-7,CASSPGLAVGLEQYF,TGTGCCAGCAGTCCCGGACTAGCGGTAGGCCTCGAGCAGTACTTC
.,.,TRBV10-3,14,TRBJ1-2,CAISESTRAGGYTF,TGTGCCATCAGTGAGTCGACGAGGGCTGGGGGCTACACCTTC
.,TRBD1,TRBV6-5,14,TRBJ1-1,CASSSTGGNTEAFF,TGTGCCAGCAGTTCCACAGGGGGGAACACTGAAGCTTTCTTT
once,TRBD2,TRBV6-5,14,TRBJ2-3,CASSTLGRADTQYF,TGTGCCAGCAGCACCCTGGGGAGGGCAGATACGCAGTATTTT
.,TRBD1,TRBV18,15,TRBJ2-2,CASSLQGVSAGELFF,TGTGCCAGCTCACTACAGGGGGTTTCCGCCGGGGAGCTGTTTTTT
.,TRBD1,TRBV7-8,16,TRBJ2-1,CASSSPGQGRYNEQFF,TGTGCCAGCAGCTCTCCGGGACAGGGGAGATACAATGAGCAGTTCTTC
.,.,TRBV12-2,16,TRBJ1-1,CASRPRQENYLVEAFF,TGTGCAAGTCGTCCAAGACAGGAGAATTACCTCGTTGAAGCTTTCTTT
.,.,TRBV7-3,13,TRBJ2-7,CASSKTRNDEQYF,TGTGCCAGCAGCAAGACTAGGAACGACGAGCAGTACTTC
.,.,TRBV29-1,13,TRBJ2-2,CSVDGSNTGELFF,TGCAGCGTTGATGGGAGTAACACCGGGGAGCTGTTTTTT
.,.,TRBV13,13,TRBJ2-3,CASSFRETDTQYF,TGTGCCAGCAGCTTCCGGGAGACAGATACGCAGTATTTT
few,.,TRBV7-2,15,TRBJ2-3,CASSLDRGMTDTQYF,TGTGCCAGCAGCTTAGATAGGGGAATGACAGATACGCAGTATTTT
.,TRBD2,TRBV6-6,18,TRBJ2-7,CASSPRGAGGIVSYEQYF,TGTGCCAGCAGTCCGCGTGGTGCGGGAGGGATCGTGTCCTACGAGCAGTACTTC
.,.,TRBV28,17,TRBJ1-2,CASPSSPLGQTDYGYTF,TGTGCCAGCCCCTCCAGTCCCTTGGGCCAAACGGACTATGGCTACACCTTC
.,.,TRBV7-2,14,TRBJ2-3,CASLLGTSTDTQYF,TGTGCCAGCCTGCTAGGTACTAGCACAGATACGCAGTATTTT
.,TRBD2,TRBV5-1,21,TRBJ2-1,CASSLGWVAGGPKNSYNEQFF,TGCGCCAGCAGCTTGGGCTGGGTAGCGGGAGGGCCGAAAAACTCCTACAATGAGCAGTTCTTC
.,.,TRBV30,13,TRBJ1-2,CAYQGGANYGYTF,TGTGCCTACCAAGGGGGGGCTAACTATGGCTACACCTTC